The rows below give T cell receptor beta chains drawn from one sample of a study of T cells in Graves' hyperthyroidism and ophthalmopathy. From the multiplex PCR reads, TCRdb called clonotypes with MiXCR, one entry per CDR3 protein. The table records hundreds of thousands of distinct CDR3 sequences, about 17% of them present only once. The sample comprised blood. These receptors originate from a woman aged 45-60 years with Graves' hyperthyroidism that later progressed to Graves' ophthalmopathy. Both conserved end residues are part of each CDR3. The order of the fields is V gene, D gene, clone size, CDR3 length, J gene, CDR3 DNA, CDR3 protein. D genes are given only for firm matches. The size entry is marked missing in some rows and otherwise reads once, few, many or a size class.

v_call: TRBV3-1
d_call: NA
clone_size: few
cdr3_length: 17
j_call: TRBJ1-2
cdr3_nt: TGTGCCAGCAGCCAAGAGCCAGGGCGTGTTTTTGTTTATGGCTACACCTTC
cdr3_aa: CASSQEPGRVFVYGYTF

v_call: TRBV6-1
d_call: NA
clone_size: NA
cdr3_length: 15
j_call: TRBJ1-3
cdr3_nt: TGTGCCAGCTCGCAGGCAGGTGACTCTGGAAACACCATATATTTT
cdr3_aa: CASSQAGDSGNTIYF

v_call: TRBV10-3
d_call: NA
clone_size: few
cdr3_length: 19
j_call: TRBJ1-5
cdr3_nt: TGTGCCATCAGTGATGAGGGATATTACAGGGACAATAGCAATCAGCCCCAGCATTTT
cdr3_aa: CAISDEGYYRDNSNQPQHF

v_call: TRBV20-1
d_call: NA
clone_size: few
cdr3_length: 11
j_call: TRBJ2-3
cdr3_nt: TGCAGTGCTCCACTAGGAGATACGCAGTATTTT
cdr3_aa: CSAPLGDTQYF

v_call: TRBV7-3
d_call: NA
clone_size: many
cdr3_length: 13
j_call: TRBJ2-3
cdr3_nt: TGTGCCAGCAGCTTGACGGGCACAGATACGCAGTATTTT
cdr3_aa: CASSLTGTDTQYF

v_call: TRBV12-3/TRBV12-4
d_call: NA
clone_size: few
cdr3_length: 14
j_call: TRBJ2-5
cdr3_nt: TGTGCCAGCAGTTTAATAATAGGCCAAGAGACCCAGTACTTC
cdr3_aa: CASSLIIGQETQYF

v_call: TRBV3-1
d_call: NA
clone_size: few
cdr3_length: 14
j_call: TRBJ2-2
cdr3_nt: TGTGCCAGCAGCCACAGGAGCGACACCGGGGAGCTGTTTTTT
cdr3_aa: CASSHRSDTGELFF

v_call: TRBV5-1
d_call: NA
clone_size: NA
cdr3_length: 15
j_call: TRBJ1-1
cdr3_nt: TGCGCCAGCAGCTGGTACGGGGACCAGAACACTGAAGCTTTCTTT
cdr3_aa: CASSWYGDQNTEAFF

v_call: TRBV7-8
d_call: NA
clone_size: few
cdr3_length: 13
j_call: TRBJ2-7
cdr3_nt: TGTGCCAGCAGCTCGTCGCCAGGCTACGAGCAGTACTTC
cdr3_aa: CASSSSPGYEQYF

v_call: TRBV27
d_call: TRBD1
clone_size: NA
cdr3_length: 16
j_call: TRBJ1-5
cdr3_nt: TGTGCCAGCAGTTTCTCAGGACAGGGTTTGTATCAGCCCCAGCATTTT
cdr3_aa: CASSFSGQGLYQPQHF

v_call: TRBV10-1
d_call: TRBD2
clone_size: NA
cdr3_length: 16
j_call: TRBJ2-3
cdr3_nt: TGCGCCAGCAGTGAGTCGATAGCGGGGGGCACAGATACGCAGTATTTT
cdr3_aa: CASSESIAGGTDTQYF

v_call: TRBV6-1
d_call: NA
clone_size: NA
cdr3_length: 14
j_call: TRBJ2-7
cdr3_nt: TGTGCCAGCAGTGAAATACAGGGTTCCTACGAGCAGTACTTC
cdr3_aa: CASSEIQGSYEQYF

v_call: TRBV2
d_call: NA
clone_size: many
cdr3_length: 12
j_call: TRBJ1-2
cdr3_nt: TGTGCCAGCAGTGACGCCGCCTATGGCTACACCTTC
cdr3_aa: CASSDAAYGYTF

v_call: TRBV5-1
d_call: TRBD1
clone_size: many
cdr3_length: 15
j_call: TRBJ1-4
cdr3_nt: TGCGCCAGCAGCATAAGACAGGGAACTAATGAAAAACTGTTTTTT
cdr3_aa: CASSIRQGTNEKLFF

v_call: TRBV7-2
d_call: NA
clone_size: NA
cdr3_length: 14
j_call: TRBJ1-6
cdr3_nt: TGTGCCAGCAGCGTGTCGAGAGGGGTTTCACCCCTCCACTTT
cdr3_aa: CASSVSRGVSPLHF

v_call: TRBV6-1
d_call: TRBD1
clone_size: many
cdr3_length: 13
j_call: TRBJ1-1
cdr3_nt: TGTGCCAGCGGGGACAGATTGAACACTGAAGCTTTCTTT
cdr3_aa: CASGDRLNTEAFF

v_call: TRBV20-1
d_call: NA
clone_size: many
cdr3_length: 13
j_call: TRBJ1-5
cdr3_nt: TGCAGTGCTCATAACGCAGGGGATCAGCCCCAGCATTTT
cdr3_aa: CSAHNAGDQPQHF

v_call: TRBV20-1
d_call: NA
clone_size: NA
cdr3_length: 11
j_call: TRBJ2-3
cdr3_nt: TGCAGTGCTAGTGGGGGCAACGCGCAGTATTTT
cdr3_aa: CSASGGNAQYF